The 19 T cell receptor beta chains given below trace back to one sample, sequenced in a study of blood T cells in healthy people across ages. Next came a second PCR, run for 7 to 11 cycles, which used a sample-barcoded 5' primer along with a J-beta primer mix. TCRdb passed the 5' RACE reads through MiXCR, listing each CDR3 protein once. The sample contains 710,000 or so distinct CDR3 sequences, around a fifth of which appear only once. The sample taken for sequencing was blood. The receptors were gathered from a man aged 65 to 79 in good health.

This clonotype was detected a few times. The chain couples TRBV28 to TRBJ2-2; maybe TRBD1 (5 bases). The CDR3 covers 15 residues. Germline V gene data show CDR1 as MDHEN and CDR2 as SYDVKM. V dropped 8 bases and J dropped 3 bases, with 16 bases sitting between them. For the CDR3, the DNA is TGTGCCAGCCGCAAATCAGGGTACGACACCGGGGAGCTGTTTTTT. Protein: CASRKSGYDTGELFF. Based on the CDR3 plus reference TRBV28 and TRBJ2-2, the full variable domain is DVKVTQSSRYLVKRTGEKVFLECVQDMDHENMFWYRQDPGLGLRLIYFSYDVKMKEKGDIPEGYSVSREKKERFSLILESASTNQTSMYLCASRKSGYDTGELFFGEGSRLTVL.

This clonotype was seen a few times. J is TRBJ2-5 and V is TRBV12-3 or TRBV12-4; D ambiguous. V shed 8 bases and J shed 5 bases, with 18 bases lying between them. The CDR3 has 14 residues. The CDR3, as DNA: TGTGCCAGCTGTACTCTGAAGTCGGGTGAGACCCAGTACTTC. As protein: CASCTLKSGETQYF.

The J gene is TRBJ1-2, the V gene TRBV29-1, with D possibly matching TRBD1 (5 bases). Germline V gene data show CDR1 as SQVTM and CDR2 as ANQGSEA. The CDR3 sequence is 13 residues long. V was pared by 3 bases and J by 5 bases, with 13 bases between. The CDR3 DNA reads TGCAGCGTTGAGTATAAAGGGGAATATGGCTACACCTTC. It specifies CSVEYKGEYGYTF.

This clonotype was observed a handful of times. V usage is TRBV6-4 and J usage is TRBJ1-1, with unresolved D. Trimming took off 2 bases at V and 4 bases at J, with 11 bases between the two ends. The CDR3 length is 14 residues. CDR1 is MRHNA, CDR2 SNTAGT, per germline. For the CDR3, the DNA is TGTGCCAGCAGTGACGAGGCCTGGGTCACTGAAGCTTTCTTT. Translation: CASSDEAWVTEAFF.

The rearrangement links TRBV5-1 to TRBJ2-5, with TRBD2 matching 8 bases. The J call may not be correct, given that the DNA end is closer to TRBJ2-7. Germline V gene lookup returns CDR1 SGHRS and CDR2 YFSETQ. This CDR3 has 14 amino acids. CDR3 sequence (DNA): TGCGCCAGCAGTGATGCGGGGGGCGAGTACGAGCAGTACTTC. This gives the protein CASSDAGGEYEQYF.

This clonotype was recorded a few times. This chain connects TRBV12-3 or TRBV12-4 to TRBJ1-5, with D perhaps TRBD1 (6 bases). CDR3 size: 15 residues. V gave up 5 bases and J gave up 4 bases, with 15 bases separating them. The CDR3 DNA reads TGTGCCAGCAGTCCGTCCGGGACACAAAATCAGCCCCAGCATTTT. It codes for CASSPSGTQNQPQHF.

This chain links TRBV7-9 with TRBJ1-1; D not certain. V was trimmed by 5 bases and J by 3 bases, leaving 13 bases between them. Germline V gives CDR1 SEHNR, CDR2 FQNEAQ (reference sequence). CDR3 length: 14 residues. The CDR3 sequence: CASSGARADTEAFF. CDR3 DNA sequence: TGTGCCAGCAGCGGTGCTCGAGCTGACACTGAAGCTTTCTTT.

The V and J genes are TRBV29-1 and TRBJ2-1, with a possible D match to TRBD2 (6 bases). The CDR3 spans 14 residues. Per germline, CDR1 SQVTM and CDR2 ANQGSEA. Deletions cut 5 bases from V and 4 bases from J, with 15 bases between. CDR3 in amino acids: CSVLAAYGYNEQFF. The CDR3 DNA sequence: TGCAGCGTTTTAGCGGCATACGGATACAATGAGCAGTTCTTC.

This clonotype has just a few counts. The chain is built from TRBV28 and TRBJ1-2; tentative D call: TRBD1 (5 bases). Germline CDR1 is MDHEN and CDR2 is SYDVKM. The CDR3 contains 15 residues. Trimming took 6 bases from V and 4 from J, leaving 18 bases between them. Here the CDR3 DNA reads TGTGCCAGCAGCCTGGAAGGTGGCAGGGCCTATGGCTACACCTTC. Protein sequence: CASSLEGGRAYGYTF.

The J gene is TRBJ2-1, the V gene TRBV7-2, with TRBD1 identical over 8 bases. This CDR3 is 16 amino acids long. Germline CDR1 and CDR2: SGHTA and FQGNSA. With 4 bases clipped from V and 7 bases from J, the junction kept 12 bases outside the gene matches. CDR3 residues: CASSSKGRTGRNEQFF. DNA for the CDR3: TGTGCCAGCAGCTCAAAGGGGAGGACAGGGAGGAATGAGCAGTTCTTC.

This clonotype occurred a few times. The chain joins TRBV7-2 to TRBJ2-1; 9 positions match TRBD1. The CDR3 loop spans 17 amino acids. Germline CDR1 reads SGHTA; CDR2 reads FQGNSA. With V trimmed by 3 bases and J by 4 bases, 10 bases remained unmatched. CDR3 DNA sequence: TGTGCCAGCAGCTTGCAAACAGGGGGCAGGACATACAATGAGCAGTTCTTC. Protein sequence: CASSLQTGGRTYNEQFF.

The chain is built from TRBV19 and TRBJ2-1, with a weak D call TRBD2 (6 bases). V shed 1 base and J shed 3 bases, with 10 bases lying between them. Germline V lookup: CDR1 LNHDA, CDR2 SQIVND (reference sequence). This CDR3 comprises 15 residues. The DNA of the CDR3 is TGTGCCAGTAGTATAGCGGGAGAGGTCTACAATGAGCAGTTCTTC. As protein: CASSIAGEVYNEQFF.

For this clonotype: The junction does not match germline at one end; this may be a read error. The V gene is TRBV7-2, the J gene TRBJ1-4; D is uncertain. There are 15 residues in the CDR3. Germline V lookup: CDR1 SGHTA, CDR2 FQGNSA. CDR3 nucleotide sequence: TGTGCCAGCAACTTAGGAAGTTATCAGGAGGAAAAACTGTTTTTT. Its translation is CASNLGSYQEEKLFF.

The gene calls are TRBV29-1 and TRBJ2-3; possibly TRBD2 for D (5 bases). CDR1 and CDR2 from the germline V gene are SQVTM and ANQGSEA. This CDR3 is 15 amino acids long. The V end was cut by 4 bases, the J end by 3 bases, with 17 bases between. CDR3 DNA: TGCAGCGTTGCCGGGTCCCCGGGGAAAACAGATACGCAGTATTTT. This translates into CSVAGSPGKTDTQYF.

This clonotype turned up a few times. The rearrangement joins TRBV9 to TRBJ1-1; D is ambiguous. CDR3 size: 15 residues. Germline CDR1 reads SGDLS; CDR2 reads YYNGEE. V lost 0 bases and J 3 bases, leaving 12 bases between the germline ends. The CDR3 loop is CASSVAGWADTEAFF. CDR3 nucleotide sequence: TGTGCCAGCAGCGTAGCTGGGTGGGCCGACACTGAAGCTTTCTTT. The full variable domain, in which reference TRBV9 and TRBJ1-1 provide the parts outside the CDR3, is DSGVTQTPKHLITATGQRVTLRCSPRSGDLSVYWYQQSLDQGLQFLIQYYNGEERAKGNILERFSAQQFPDLHSELNLSSLELGDSALYFCASSVAGWADTEAFFGQGTRLTVV.

The chain carries TRBV5-1 and TRBJ1-1; D remains ambiguous. Germline CDR1 SGHRS, CDR2 YFSETQ. The CDR3 is 14 amino acids. The ends were cut back, 1 base at V and 11 bases at J, with 18 bases in the middle. CDR3 DNA: TGCGCCAGCAGCTTGTCAGGACGCCAGACGGTGGCTTTCTTT. Translated, it gives CASSLSGRQTVAFF.

This chain uses TRBV12-3 or TRBV12-4 with TRBJ2-3; tentative D call: TRBD2 (5 bases). The V end was cut by 3 bases, the J end by 3 bases, with 13 bases between. The CDR3 is made up of 15 amino acids. Written as DNA, the CDR3 is TGTGCCAGCAGTTTTCCGGGAATGGGTACAGATACGCAGTATTTT. Translated, it gives CASSFPGMGTDTQYF.

The chain links TRBV6-2 or TRBV6-3 to TRBJ2-7; D gene unclear. The CDR3 covers 13 residues. CDR1 is MNHEY, CDR2 SVGEGT, per germline. Trimming took off 6 bases at V and 0 bases at J, with 9 bases between the two ends. CDR3 bases: TGTGCCAGCAGGGGCTCCAGCTCCTACGAGCAGTACGTC. The encoded protein is CASRGSSSYEQYV.

This clonotype was counted only a few times. The chain is built from TRBV20-1 and TRBJ2-1; TRBD2 matches 13 bases. J lost 7 bases, V lost 5 bases, and 5 bases had no gene match. Germline V gene sequence: CDR1 DFQATT, CDR2 SNEGSKA (reference sequence). CDR3 length equals 14 residues. CDR3 DNA: TGCAGTGCTTGGACTAGCGGGAGCGGAAATGAGCAGTTCTTC. Translation: CSAWTSGSGNEQFF.